This T cell receptor (beta chain) was recorded in a study of T cell clonotyping in hematopoietic cell transplantation. The table came from immunoSEQ multiplex PCR; TCRdb's copy has only in-frame clones and leaves some out. The sample has over 9,500 clones; 70% to 80% are singletons. The table lists this clone with a count of one. Recipient blood drawn about 28 days pretransplant and days 30, 100, 180 after. Between the trimmed V and J ends, which lost 1 base and 4 bases, there was a span of 11 bases. From germline, CDR1 is SGHNT and CDR2 YENEEA. The CDR3 extends over 15 amino acids. The starting material was peripheral blood mononuclear cells, obtained 180 days after allogeneic stem cell transplant. The clonotype originates from a male patient aged 60-69 years who had an allogeneic stem cell transplant from an unrelated donor, so the T cells may come from the graft donor. Some clones in this sample may be carry-over from other donors' samples. This rearrangement joins TRBV11-3 to TRBJ2-1; D gene uncertain. In DNA, the CDR3 is TGTGCCAGCAGCTTAGGATCAGCGCAATACAATGAGCAGTTCTTC. This codes for CASSLGSAQYNEQFF. The whole variable domain, remainder taken from reference TRBV11-3 and TRBJ2-1, is EAGVVQSPRYKIIEKKQPVAFWCNPISGHNTLYWYLQNLGQGPELLIRYENEEAVDDSQLPKDRFSAERLKGVDSTLKIQPAELGDSAVYLCASSLGSAQYNEQFFGPGTRLTVL.